Listed here are 10 T cell receptor beta chains from one sample, sequenced in a study of cytomegalovirus exposure and HLA in healthy donors. Produced via immunoSEQ multiplex PCR; TCRdb's table is partial and in-frame only. This sample has under 250,000 clones, with less than 90% found just once. Sequencing was carried out using PBMCs. Receptor source: a woman between 18 and 29 years old in good health and CMV-seronegative.

The chain links TRBV12-5 to TRBJ2-1, with D unresolved. Germline V gene data show CDR1 as LGHNT and CDR2 as FRNRAP. CDR3 size: 13 residues. The V gene lost 7 bases and the J gene lost 10 bases, with 17 bases spanning the gap. The CDR3 spells CASALSGMGEQFF. DNA of the CDR3: TGTGCTAGTGCTCTGTCAGGTATGGGGGAGCAGTTCTTC.

The chain is built from TRBV29-1 and TRBJ2-2; TRBD1 might be the D (7 bases). Germline loops: CDR1 SQVTM, CDR2 ANQGSEA. Trimming left V 6 bases short and J 4 bases short, with 15 bases between. The CDR3 extends over 14 amino acids. In DNA, the CDR3 is TGCAGCGTCGGTCGACAGGGACTCACCGGGGAGCTGTTTTTT. Its translation is CSVGRQGLTGELFF.

This sequence joins TRBV7-9 and TRBJ2-6, with a possible D match to TRBD2 (6 bases). This CDR3 has 16 residues. In germline, CDR1 is SEHNR, CDR2 FQNEAQ (reference sequence). Between the trimmed V and J ends, which lost 5 bases and 4 bases, there was a span of 15 bases. The CDR3 protein is CASSQPAGKGANVLTF. CDR3 nucleotides: TGTGCCAGCAGCCAACCGGCGGGAAAAGGGGCCAACGTCCTGACTTTC. Combining the CDR3 with reference TRBV7-9 and TRBJ2-6 gives the whole variable domain DTGVSQNPRHKITKRGQNVTFRCDPISEHNRLYWYRQTLGQGPEFLTYFQNEAQLEKSRLLSDRFSAERPKGSFSTLEIQRTEQGDSAMYLCASSQPAGKGANVLTFGAGSRLTVL.

The chain combines TRBV25-1 with TRBJ1-1; D unclear. Germline CDR1 reads MGHDK; CDR2 reads SYGVNS. The ends were cut back, 6 bases at V and 1 base at J, with 12 bases in the middle. This CDR3 contains 14 residues. CDR3: CASSDPGTNTEAFF. Written as DNA, the CDR3 is TGTGCCAGCAGCGACCCGGGAACGAACACTGAAGCTTTCTTT.

The chain is built from TRBV15 and TRBJ1-1; unclear D gene. Germline V CDR1 and CDR2: LNHNV, YYDKDF (reference sequence). V was clipped by 1 base and J by 1 base, with 10 bases between them. This CDR3 has 15 amino acids. The chain's CDR3 is CATSRGVAGNTEAFF. The CDR3 bases are TGTGCCACCAGCAGAGGAGTGGCAGGGAACACTGAAGCTTTCTTT.

This chain links TRBV6-5 with TRBJ1-1; the match to TRBD1 covers 8 bases. The CDR3 covers 15 residues. The germline gives CDR1 MNHEY, CDR2 SVGAGI. After removal of 5 bases from V and 1 base from J, the junction contained 6 bases not matched to a gene. CDR3 DNA sequence: TGTGCCAGCAGTCGACAGGGGTTTCGGAACACTGAAGCTTTCTTT. It translates to CASSRQGFRNTEAFF.

The chain has TRBV5-6 and TRBJ1-2, with a weak D call TRBD1 (6 bases). Germline assignment: CDR1 SGHDT and CDR2 YYEEEE. This CDR3 region has 17 residues. Trimming removed 4 bases at V and 3 bases at J, with 22 bases between. CDR3 coding DNA: TGTGCCAGCAGCCCCTTTAATCAAGGGGGGCGAGACTATGGCTACACCTTC. Residues: CASSPFNQGGRDYGYTF.

This clone showed up many times. The V call is TRBV4-1, the J call TRBJ1-5; D is possibly TRBD1 (5 bases). The V gene's germline CDR1 is MGHRA and CDR2 YSYEKL. This CDR3 region has 18 residues. The ends were cut back, 2 bases at V and 1 base at J, with 18 bases in the middle. DNA of the CDR3: TGCGCCAGCAGCCAAAGATTCCCGGACACACAGAGCAATCAGCCCCAGCATTTT. It is translated as CASSQRFPDTQSNQPQHF.

The rearrangement links TRBV25-1 to TRBJ1-1; D gene ambiguous. Germline CDR1 MGHDK, CDR2 SYGVNS. CDR3 length: 13 amino acids. V lost 0 bases and J 8 bases, leaving 10 bases between the germline ends. CDR3 amino acids: CASSEYRATEAFF. Written as DNA, the CDR3 is TGTGCCAGCAGTGAATATCGGGCAACGGAAGCTTTCTTT. The variable domain in full, completed from reference TRBV25-1 and TRBJ1-1, reads EADIYQTPRYLVIGTGKKITLECSQTMGHDKMYWYQQDPGMELHLIHYSYGVNSTEKGDLSSESTVSRIRTEHFPLTLESARPSHTSQYLCASSEYRATEAFFGQGTRLTVV.

The CDR3 reads CASSFGGDQPQHF. In DNA form, the CDR3 reads TGCGCCAGCAGCTTCGGGGGAGATCAGCCCCAGCATTTT. The chain employs TRBV5-1 and TRBJ1-5, with D maybe TRBD1 (5 bases). The CDR3 has 13 residues. With 2 bases removed from V and 5 bases from J, the gap between germline ends came to 8 bases. CDR1 SGHRS and CDR2 YFSETQ come from the germline V gene.